Below are 12 T cell receptor beta chains sequenced from a single sample in a study of identical twins. MiXCR, applied by TCRdb to the 5' RACE reads, yields one record per CDR3 protein. The sample carries 520,000 or so distinct CDR3 sequences, approximately 22% recorded once. These records were also assigned to another study, of T cells expressing NK-cell markers.

The sequenced sample consisted of CD4+ T cells sorted from blood. Receptors were obtained from a woman between 18 and 30 years old in good health.

The chain combines TRBV7-2 with TRBJ1-4; possible D gene TRBD1, 5 bases. The germline CDR1 and CDR2 sequences are SGHTA and FQGNSA. The CDR3 length is 15 residues. Between the trimmed V and J ends, which lost 2 bases and 7 bases, there was a span of 14 bases. The CDR3 region is CASSLWGRGSEKLFF. The CDR3 DNA reads as TGTGCCAGCAGCTTATGGGGCCGGGGGAGTGAAAAACTGTTTTTT. Variable domain in full (rest from reference TRBV7-2 and TRBJ1-4): GAGVSQSPSNKVTEKGKDVELRCDPISGHTALYWYRQSLGQGLEFLIYFQGNSAPDKSGLPSDRFSAERTGGSVSTLTIQRTQQEDSAVYLCASSLWGRGSEKLFFGSGTQLSVL.

This clonotype was counted a few times. The chain carries TRBV6-1 and TRBJ2-3; the D gene is possibly TRBD1 (6 bases). Germline values: CDR1 MNHNS, CDR2 SASEGT. The CDR3 contains 14 residues. V gave up 6 bases and J gave up 2 bases, with 12 bases separating them. This CDR3 is CASSQRTDTDTQYF. The CDR3, as DNA: TGTGCCAGCAGCCAGCGGACAGACACAGATACGCAGTATTTT.

The rearrangement links TRBV3-1 to TRBJ2-5; no reliable D call. V lost 3 bases and J 2 bases, leaving 13 bases between the germline ends. There are 15 residues in the CDR3. Per the germline V gene, CDR1 is LGHDT and CDR2 is YNNKEL (reference sequence). The DNA for the CDR3 is TGTGCCAGCAGCCAGATAGCCCTTACTCAAGAGACCCAGTACTTC. It is translated as CASSQIALTQETQYF.

This clonotype has ten or more counts. The J gene is TRBJ1-1, the V gene TRBV10-3; maybe TRBD1 (6 bases). Germline CDR1 reads ENHRY; CDR2 reads SYGVKD. The CDR3 runs to 15 residues. The ends were cut back, 0 bases at V and 5 bases at J, with 13 bases in the middle. The CDR3 DNA follows: TGTGCCATCAGTGAGTCGGGACATTCCGGTACTGAAGCTTTCTTT. Protein: CAISESGHSGTEAFF.

This clonotype was seen only a few times. This chain joins TRBV3-1 and TRBJ2-1; 10 bases line up with TRBD2. The germline gives CDR1 LGHDT, CDR2 YNNKEL (reference sequence). This CDR3 has 17 amino acids. V lost 5 bases to trimming and J lost 0 bases; unmatched junction nucleotides: 7. CDR3 protein: CASSLAGGASSYNEQFF. The CDR3 nucleotides read TGTGCCAGCAGCTTAGCGGGGGGTGCCAGCTCCTACAATGAGCAGTTCTTC.

The chain combines TRBV20-1 with TRBJ1-6, with 8 bases matching TRBD1. The ends lost 2 bases at V and 13 bases at J; junction bases unmatched: 4. Germline loops: CDR1 DFQATT, CDR2 SNEGSKA (reference sequence). This CDR3 has 12 residues. The DNA for the CDR3 is TGCAGTGCTAGACAGGGGGCGCAGCCCCTCCACTTT. Translating it yields CSARQGAQPLHF.

The rearrangement joins TRBV11-1 to TRBJ2-6; 7 nucleotides agree with TRBD1. The CDR3 loop spans 18 amino acids. Germline-derived CDR1 and CDR2 are SGHAT and FQDESV (reference sequence). Germline trimming cut 1 base from V and 0 bases from J; bases unmatched to any gene: 6. The CDR3, as DNA: TGTGCCAGCAGCTTAGTTGGGACAGCGCTCTCTGGGGCCAACGTCCTGACTTTC. Translated, it gives CASSLVGTALSGANVLTF.

Ten or more counts support this clonotype. The gene calls are TRBV6-5 and TRBJ1-1; D is ambiguous. Trimming left V 3 bases short and J 4 bases short, with 12 bases between. This CDR3 has 14 residues. Per germline, CDR1 MNHEY and CDR2 SVGAGI. DNA for the CDR3: TGTGCCAGCAGTTATGGGGAACTCACCACTGAAGCTTTCTTT. Residues: CASSYGELTTEAFF.

Only one count was recorded for this clonotype. This chain uses TRBV20-1 with TRBJ2-5; TRBD2 agrees at 12 bases. The J segment lost 5 bases and the V segment lost 6 bases, leaving 7 bases of the junction unmatched. The CDR3 loop spans 14 amino acids. The V gene's germline CDR1 is DFQATT and CDR2 SNEGSKA (reference sequence). The CDR3 sequence: CSAQTSGGAETQYF. In nucleotides, the CDR3 is TGCAGTGCCCAGACTAGCGGGGGAGCGGAGACCCAGTACTTC.

This clonotype was picked up one time. The rearrangement joins TRBV7-3 to TRBJ1-2; the match to TRBD1 covers 8 bases. V shed 5 bases and J 4 bases; nucleotides not matched to a gene: 9. Germline lookup yields CDR1 SGHTA and CDR2 FQGTGA. There are 15 residues in the CDR3. CDR3 bases: TGTGCCAGCAGCACGGGGACAGGAACCGTCTATGGCTACACCTTC. It specifies CASSTGTGTVYGYTF.

The J gene is TRBJ1-3, the V gene TRBV12-3 or TRBV12-4; 7 nucleotides agree with TRBD1. The J segment lost 0 bases and the V segment lost 5 bases, leaving 13 bases of the junction unmatched. The CDR3 sequence is 18 residues long. CDR3 sequence reads: CASSPRTGDTSSGNTIYF. CDR3 nucleotide sequence: TGTGCCAGCAGTCCACGGACAGGCGATACAAGCTCTGGAAACACCATATATTTT.

Many counts were recorded for this clonotype. The chain links TRBV29-1 to TRBJ2-7; D is possibly TRBD1 or TRBD2 (6 bases each). Germline V gene lookup returns CDR1 SQVTM and CDR2 ANQGSEA. The CDR3 is 11 amino acids. V lost 7 bases and J 5 bases, leaving 12 bases between the germline ends. The CDR3 coding sequence is TGCAGCGCCAAGAGGGGGGACGAGCAGTACTTC. Protein: CSAKRGDEQYF.